This is a list of T cell receptor beta chains from one sample in a study of cytomegalovirus exposure and HLA in healthy donors. The assay was immunoSEQ multiplex PCR, and TCRdb's table has in-frame clones only and misses some. The repertoire includes tens of thousands of clones, about 78% of them detected once, and 3.4% sits in the top ten. The sequencing sample was made of PBMCs. These receptors all come from a young woman in good health and CMV-seronegative. Both conserved end residues are part of each CDR3. The D gene is left open where the match is weak. The size entry is marked missing in some rows and otherwise reads once, few, many or a size class.

j_gene,d_gene,v_gene,abundance,CDR3aa,CDR3nt
TRBJ1-3,NA,TRBV7-9,NA,CASSLLSVGNTIYF,TGTGCCAGCAGCTTACTATCCGTTGGAAACACCATATATTTT
TRBJ2-2,TRBD1,TRBV2,NA,CASSGGQGRTGELFF,TGTGCCAGCAGTGGGGGACAGGGGCGCACCGGGGAGCTGTTTTTT
TRBJ2-5,NA,TRBV9,once,CASSVTTGSLETQYF,TGTGCCAGCAGCGTAACTACGGGATCCTTAGAGACCCAGTACTTC
TRBJ1-1,TRBD1,TRBV7-9,NA,CASNTNHGDRVKAFF,TGTGCCAGCAACACTAACCACGGGGACAGGGTGAAAGCTTTCTTT
TRBJ2-7,NA,TRBV14,few,CASSPGTQKMRRYEQYF,TGTGCCAGCAGCCCCGGGACACAGAAAATGAGGAGATACGAGCAGTACTTC
TRBJ1-2,TRBD1,TRBV6-5,few,CASSSSGTGVGYTF,TGTGCCAGCTCTAGTTCCGGGACAGGGGTTGGCTACACCTTC
TRBJ2-3,TRBD2,TRBV29-1,NA,CSTISGGTDTQYF,TGCAGCACGATTAGCGGGGGTACAGATACGCAGTATTTT
TRBJ1-1,NA,TRBV7-9,few,CASRNGDEAFF,TGTGCCAGCAGAAACGGGGATGAAGCTTTCTTT
TRBJ2-1,TRBD1,TRBV29-1,NA,CSVAGQGYNEQFF,TGCAGCGTTGCCGGACAGGGCTACAATGAGCAGTTCTTC
TRBJ2-5,TRBD1,TRBV7-9,NA,CASGTGAYYQETQYF,TGTGCCTCCGGGACAGGCGCTTATTACCAAGAGACCCAGTACTTC
TRBJ2-3,TRBD1,TRBV10-1,NA,CASSGTGTGVADTQYF,TGCGCCAGCAGTGGGACCGGGACAGGGGTAGCAGATACGCAGTATTTT
TRBJ2-3,NA,TRBV5-1,NA,CASSTGLEGGGGTQYF,TGCGCCAGCAGCACCGGACTGGAGGGGGGCGGGGGTACGCAGTATTTT
TRBJ2-5,TRBD1,TRBV28,once,CASREDRGSDQETQYF,TGTGCCAGCAGAGAGGACAGGGGAAGTGACCAAGAGACCCAGTACTTC
TRBJ2-7,NA,TRBV5-4,NA,CASSLTGSSSEQYF,TGTGCCAGCAGCTTGACAGGGAGCTCCTCCGAGCAGTACTTC
TRBJ2-5,NA,TRBV18,few,CASSPSGQETQYF,TGTGCCAGCTCACCTTCGGGCCAAGAGACCCAGTACTTC
TRBJ1-2,TRBD1,TRBV7-9,NA,CASSMGRGERYGYTF,TGTGCCAGCAGTATGGGCAGGGGGGAACGCTATGGCTACACCTTC
TRBJ2-7,TRBD2,TRBV7-8,NA,CASSLASGGAGEQYF,TGTGCCAGCAGCTTAGCTAGCGGGGGGGCCGGCGAGCAGTACTTC
TRBJ1-5,NA,TRBV9,NA,CASSATGSRDQPQHF,TGTGCCAGCAGCGCAACAGGGAGCCGCGATCAGCCCCAGCATTTT
TRBJ1-1,NA,TRBV28,NA,CASSSPSTQMNTEAFF,TGTGCCAGCAGTTCTCCTTCCACCCAGATGAACACTGAAGCTTTCTTT
TRBJ1-1,TRBD1,TRBV18,NA,CASSLRAAGGAEAFF,TGTGCCAGCTCACTCCGGGCGGCAGGGGGAGCTGAAGCTTTCTTT
TRBJ1-6,NA,TRBV7-8,NA,CASSLSGYNSPLHF,TGTGCCAGCAGCCTGTCCGGCTATAATTCACCCCTCCACTTT
TRBJ2-7,TRBD2,TRBV15,NA,CATSPTSGGAVDEQYF,TGTGCCACCAGTCCGACTAGCGGGGGGGCCGTAGACGAGCAGTACTTC
TRBJ2-7,TRBD2,TRBV29-1,NA,CSVGLAGGVYEQYF,TGCAGCGTTGGGTTAGCGGGAGGTGTTTACGAGCAGTACTTC
TRBJ1-1,TRBD1,TRBV5-1,NA,CASRYDRANTEAFF,TGCGCCAGCAGATACGACAGGGCGAACACTGAAGCTTTCTTT
TRBJ2-2,TRBD2,TRBV5-1,NA,CASSLAGGRDTGELFF,TGCGCCAGCAGCTTGGCCGGCGGGAGAGATACCGGGGAGCTGTTTTTT
TRBJ1-5,NA,TRBV6-1,NA,CASSNRVRNQPQHF,TGTGCCAGCAGCAACAGGGTGAGGAATCAGCCCCAGCATTTT
TRBJ2-3,TRBD1,TRBV6-6,NA,CASSQGQGAEDTQYF,TGTGCCAGCAGTCAAGGACAGGGGGCGGAAGATACGCAGTATTTT
TRBJ2-7,NA,TRBV4-1,NA,CASSTDRSPAYEQYF,TGCGCCAGCAGCACCGACAGGTCCCCCGCCTACGAGCAGTACTTC
TRBJ1-1,TRBD1,TRBV4-1,NA,CASSQESGGPVGAFF,TGCGCCAGCAGCCAAGAATCAGGGGGCCCGGTGGGAGCTTTCTTT
TRBJ2-2,NA,TRBV6-1,once,CASRSVTGELFF,TGTGCCAGCAGATCCGTCACCGGGGAGCTGTTTTTT
TRBJ2-7,TRBD2,TRBV6-5,NA,CASSYTLAGGLYEQYF,TGTGCCAGCAGTTACACCCTAGCGGGGGGACTGTACGAGCAGTACTTC
TRBJ1-4,TRBD1,TRBV7-2,NA,CASSTRTGSEKLFF,TGTGCCAGCAGCACCCGGACAGGGTCTGAAAAACTGTTTTTT
TRBJ2-6,TRBD1,TRBV6-1,once,CASSEARPTGGIAGANVLTF,TGTGCCAGCAGTGAAGCGCGACCGACAGGGGGTATAGCTGGGGCCAACGTCCTGACTTTC
TRBJ2-1,TRBD2,TRBV30,few,CAYHRAGAGSGEQFF,TGTGCCTATCACCGGGCGGGAGCGGGGTCTGGTGAGCAGTTCTTC
TRBJ2-7,NA,TRBV6-5,NA,CASSYSYTLSSYEQYF,TGTGCCAGCAGTTACTCGTATACGCTTAGCTCCTACGAGCAGTACTTC
TRBJ2-6,NA,TRBV4-2,NA,CASSQDPARMHSGANVLTF,TGTGCCAGCAGCCAAGATCCAGCGCGGATGCACTCTGGGGCCAACGTCCTGACTTTC
TRBJ1-5,NA,TRBV19,few,CASSIEGQPQHF,TGTGCCAGTAGTATTGAGGGTCAGCCCCAGCATTTT
TRBJ2-2,TRBD1,TRBV9,once,CASSVATGGGGELFF,TGTGCCAGCAGCGTAGCGACAGGGGGCGGCGGGGAGCTGTTTTTT
TRBJ1-5,NA,TRBV7-8,NA,CASSPTLVGGNQPQHF,TGTGCCAGCAGCCCGACCCTAGTAGGTGGCAATCAGCCCCAGCATTTT
TRBJ2-1,NA,TRBV6-1,NA,CASSSSVPSYNEQFF,TGTGCCAGCAGTTCCAGCGTACCCTCCTACAATGAGCAGTTCTTC
TRBJ1-5,TRBD1,TRBV18,few,CASSLGQGGDQPQHF,TGTGCCAGCTCACTAGGACAGGGTGGGGATCAGCCCCAGCATTTT
TRBJ1-1,NA,TRBV6-5,NA,CASSYWAGSNTEAFF,TGTGCCAGCAGTTACTGGGCAGGATCGAACACTGAAGCTTTCTTT
TRBJ1-1,NA,TRBV29-1,NA,CSSHSVGGIWTEAFF,TGCAGCTCGCATTCCGTTGGGGGGATTTGGACTGAAGCTTTCTTT
TRBJ2-6,NA,TRBV6-1,NA,CASSEAGGSWSSGANVLTF,TGTGCCAGCAGTGAAGCGGGGGGTAGCTGGAGCTCTGGGGCCAACGTCCTGACTTTC
TRBJ2-1,TRBD2,TRBV6-5,few,CASSYGLAGYNEQFF,TGTGCCAGCAGTTACGGACTAGCGGGATACAATGAGCAGTTCTTC
TRBJ1-1,NA,TRBV28,NA,CASSLGGMGMNTEAFF,TGTGCCAGCAGCCTCGGGGGGATGGGCATGAACACTGAAGCTTTCTTT
TRBJ2-1,TRBD2,TRBV10-3,NA,CAISRTSGDYNEQFF,TGTGCCATCAGCCGGACTAGCGGAGACTACAATGAGCAGTTCTTC
TRBJ2-1,TRBD2,TRBV19,NA,CASRQTSLSEQFF,TGTGCCAGTAGGCAGACTAGCCTGAGTGAGCAGTTCTTC
TRBJ2-5,TRBD2,TRBV11-2,NA,CASSALLAGGWETQYF,TGTGCCAGCAGCGCCCTTCTAGCGGGGGGGTGGGAGACCCAGTACTTC
TRBJ2-5,TRBD2,TRBV9,NA,CASSVAASGIQETQYF,TGTGCCAGCAGCGTAGCGGCTAGCGGGATTCAAGAGACCCAGTACTTC
TRBJ2-5,NA,TRBV6-1,NA,CASSGPGLYQETQYF,TGTGCCAGCAGTGGGCCGGGACTCTACCAAGAGACCCAGTACTTC